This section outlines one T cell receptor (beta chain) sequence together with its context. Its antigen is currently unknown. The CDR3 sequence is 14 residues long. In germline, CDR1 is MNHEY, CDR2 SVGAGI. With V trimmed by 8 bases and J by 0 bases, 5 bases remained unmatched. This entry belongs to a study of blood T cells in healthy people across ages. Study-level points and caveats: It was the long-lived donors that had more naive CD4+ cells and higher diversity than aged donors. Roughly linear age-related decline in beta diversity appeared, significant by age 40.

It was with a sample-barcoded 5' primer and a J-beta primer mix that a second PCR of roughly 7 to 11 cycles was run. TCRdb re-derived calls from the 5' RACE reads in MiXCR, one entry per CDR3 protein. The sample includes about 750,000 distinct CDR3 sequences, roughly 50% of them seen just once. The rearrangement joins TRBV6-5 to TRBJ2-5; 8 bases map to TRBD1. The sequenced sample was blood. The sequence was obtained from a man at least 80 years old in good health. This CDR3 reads CASGDRQYQETQYF. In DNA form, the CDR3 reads TGTGCCAGCGGGGACAGGCAGTACCAAGAGACCCAGTACTTC.